One sample yielded the 9 T cell receptor beta chains listed below, sequenced in a study of beta chain features in type 1 diabetes. Of the isolated RNA, all was reverse transcribed, and so the sequenced material was expressed TCRB transcripts. Data came from immunoSEQ multiplex PCR; TCRdb stores just in-frame clones and leaves some out. The profile shows around 500,000 clones, 25% to 35% of them singletons. Specimen: naive CD4+ T cells from blood. These receptors came from a man younger than 35 in good health.

This clone was recorded a few times. This chain uses TRBV29-1 with TRBJ1-2; D is unresolved. The CDR3 contains 12 residues. Trimming removed 5 bases at V and 0 bases at J, with 7 bases between. Per germline, CDR1 SQVTM and CDR2 ANQGSEA. The CDR3 DNA sequence: TGCAGCGTTCGGCTAGCTAACTATGGCTACACCTTC. Residues: CSVRLANYGYTF.

About this clone itself: This CDR3 is also generated by other DNA sequences in the sample. The chain couples TRBV20-1 to TRBJ2-3; no reliable D call. Per the germline V gene, CDR1 is DFQATT and CDR2 is SNEGSKA (reference sequence). V shed 2 bases and J shed 2 bases, with 2 bases lying between them. CDR3 length: 11 residues. As DNA, the CDR3 is TGCAGTGCTAGAATCACAGATACGCAGTATTTT. This translates into CSARITDTQYF.

The rearrangement links TRBV5-4 to TRBJ2-7, with D perhaps matching TRBD2 (6 bases). With 0 bases removed from V and 2 bases from J, the gap between germline ends came to 9 bases. The CDR3 totals 14 residues. Germline V gene data show CDR1 as SGHNT and CDR2 as YYREEE (reference sequence). The CDR3: CASSLAAGTYEQYF. The DNA of the CDR3 is TGTGCCAGCAGCTTGGCCGCGGGGACCTACGAGCAGTACTTC.

The rearrangement uses TRBV10-3 and TRBJ2-7; perhaps TRBD1 as D (6 bases). Germline V lookup: CDR1 ENHRY, CDR2 SYGVKD. The germline V and J ends were trimmed by 5 bases and 4 bases, with 12 bases remaining between them. This CDR3 is 13 amino acids long. CDR3 coding DNA: TGTGCCATCAGTCCCAGCGACAGGTACGAGCAGTACTTC. This translates into CAISPSDRYEQYF.

The chain links TRBV29-1 to TRBJ2-7, with TRBD1 matching over 9 bases. The length of the CDR3 is 13 residues. Per the germline V gene, CDR1 is SQVTM and CDR2 is ANQGSEA. The V gene end was trimmed by 7 bases and the J gene end by 5 bases; junction bases not matched to a gene: 9. The CDR3 DNA follows: TGCAGCGCCCCGGGACAGGGCCGGAACGAGCAGTACTTC. The encoded protein is CSAPGQGRNEQYF.

The chain joins TRBV30 to TRBJ2-7; TRBD1 matches at 8 bases. This CDR3 is 16 amino acids long. Germline-derived CDR1 and CDR2 are GTSNPN and SVGIG (reference sequence). The V segment lost 7 bases and the J segment 4 bases; nucleotides outside the gene matches: 18. The CDR3 here is CASTNTGGTGYYEQYF. DNA of the CDR3: TGTGCCTCGACGAACACAGGGGGAACGGGATATTACGAGCAGTACTTC.

Written as DNA, the CDR3 is TGCAGCGTTGAAGAATTGTATGATACGCAGTATTTT. It codes for CSVEELYDTQYF. This sequence joins TRBV29-1 and TRBJ2-3; D not resolved. Trimming removed 0 bases from V and 6 bases from J, with 7 bases in between. CDR1 SQVTM and CDR2 ANQGSEA come from the germline V gene. This CDR3 has 12 residues.

This clone was seen more than once but under ten times. The sample has other DNA sequences that encode this CDR3 too. The V gene is TRBV2, the J gene TRBJ2-5; a possible D gene is TRBD2 (5 bases). The CDR3 totals 13 residues. Per the germline V gene, CDR1 is SNHLY and CDR2 is FYNNEI. V dropped 3 bases and J dropped 2 bases, with 7 bases sitting between them. CDR3 region: CASSERGQETQYF. The CDR3 DNA follows: TGTGCCAGCAGTGAGAGAGGGCAAGAGACCCAGTACTTC.

The chain uses TRBV18 and TRBJ2-5; weak D call: TRBD1 (5 bases). V gave up 2 bases and J gave up 3 bases, with 7 bases separating them. Germline values: CDR1 KGHSH, CDR2 LQKENI. The CDR3 is 13 residues long. In nucleotides, the CDR3 is TGTGCCAGCTCACCAAACAGGAAAGAGACCCAGTACTTC. Its translation is CASSPNRKETQYF.